Listed here are 28 T cell receptor beta chains from one sample, sequenced in a study of T-cell reconstitution after alpha-beta-depleted transplantation in children. Preparation of the TCRbeta library was carried out with unique molecular identifiers. Each CDR3 protein is one row after TCRdb ran MiXCR on the PCR reads. Here the sample spans about 110,000 distinct CDR3 sequences, 5% to 7% being singletons. This sample comprised PBMCs, mostly from graft donor cells, obtained 360 days after TCRalphabeta/CD19-depleted stem cell transplant. Receptor source: a male patient between 2 and 10 years old who had a stem cell transplant for acute lymphoblastic leukemia, so the T cells may come from the graft donor.

This clonotype showed up many times. V and J are TRBV7-8 and TRBJ2-7, with 9 bases fitting TRBD1. V shed 2 bases, J shed 6 bases, and the junction held 8 bases outside the gene matches. CDR3 length: 15 amino acids. CDR1 is SGHVS, CDR2 FQNEAQ, per germline. For the CDR3, the DNA is TGTGCCAGCAGCTTACCACAGGGGGCGCAAAGCGAGCAGTACTTC. This codes for CASSLPQGAQSEQYF.

This clonotype has at least ten counts. The chain couples TRBV12-3 or TRBV12-4 to TRBJ2-7; no clear D gene. The CDR3 is 13 residues long. Trimming took 6 bases from V and 7 from J, leaving 16 bases between them. DNA for the CDR3: TGTGCCAGCAGCTTCCGGGCAAATGGAGAGCAGTACTTC. This sequence encodes CASSFRANGEQYF.

This clonotype appeared many times. The V call is TRBV28, the J call TRBJ2-5, with D possibly being TRBD2 (6 bases). Germline V gene data show CDR1 as MDHEN and CDR2 as SYDVKM. The CDR3 sequence is 12 residues long. V gave up 6 bases and J gave up 5 bases, with 10 bases separating them. This CDR3 is CASRRSGETQYF. The CDR3 DNA reads as TGTGCCAGCAGGCGGAGCGGGGAGACCCAGTACTTC.

This clonotype came up many times. An end of the junction does not agree with germline; a read error may underlie this. V is TRBV6-5 and J is TRBJ2-7; 9 nucleotides agree with TRBD1. Germline CDR1 MNHEY, CDR2 SVGAGI. CDR3 length: 14 residues. DNA for the CDR3: TGTGCCAGCAGTTGGGACAGGGAATCCTTCGAGCAGTACTTC. Amino acid sequence: CASSWDRESFEQYF.

The chain carries TRBV30 and TRBJ1-2; D ambiguous. Germline V gene sequence: CDR1 GTSNPN, CDR2 SVGIG (reference sequence). The CDR3 runs 10 residues. CDR3 in amino acids: CVGTLHGYTF. In DNA, the CDR3 is TGTGTAGGAACCTTACATGGCTACACCTTC.

This clonotype was observed at least ten times. The rearrangement uses TRBV6-2 or TRBV6-3 and TRBJ1-5, with 7 nucleotides matching TRBD1. The CDR3 has 14 residues. Germline V gives CDR1 MNHEY, CDR2 SVGEGT. J gave up 5 bases and V 3 bases, and 4 bases lay outside the gene matches. The CDR3 DNA is TGTGCCAGCAGTTATGGCAGGGGGGATCAGCCCCAGCATTTT. The encoded protein is CASSYGRGDQPQHF.

In its sample, this clonotype was seen many times. This sequence joins TRBV27 and TRBJ2-7; D is possibly TRBD2 (5 bases). V gave up 2 bases and J gave up 3 bases, with 11 bases separating them. This CDR3 spans 14 amino acids. The V gene's germline CDR1 is MNHEY and CDR2 SMNVEV (reference sequence). The CDR3 DNA reads TGTGCCAGCAGTTTAGCCGGGAATGGCTACGAGCAGTACTTC. As protein: CASSLAGNGYEQYF.

This clonotype came up many times. The V gene is TRBV4-3, the J gene TRBJ1-1, with D unclear. The CDR3 consists of 16 residues. V shed 0 bases and J shed 1 base, with 12 bases lying between them. The germline V gene has CDR1 LGHNA and CDR2 YSLEER. The CDR3 nucleotides are TGCGCCAGCAGCCAAGATGGGCACCCTGCGAACACTGAAGCTTTCTTT. Translating it yields CASSQDGHPANTEAFF.

In its sample, this clonotype was seen a few times. The rearrangement links TRBV6-2 or TRBV6-3 to TRBJ2-1; D may correspond to TRBD1 or TRBD2 (5 bases each). V was trimmed by 9 bases and J by 4 bases, leaving 13 bases between them. CDR1 is MNHEY and CDR2 is SVGEGT in the germline V gene. This CDR3 is 13 amino acids long. The CDR3 DNA reads as TGTGCCAGTGGGACGGCTATTTACAATGAGCAGTTCTTC. This codes for CASGTAIYNEQFF.

This clonotype was counted many times. The V and J genes are TRBV7-6 and TRBJ2-1, with TRBD2 identical over 9 bases. Germline CDR1 is SGHVS and CDR2 is FNYEAQ. This CDR3 spans 15 amino acids. Trimming at V came to 3 bases and at J to 4 bases, leaving 4 bases not matched to a gene. CDR3 region: CASSFGGGGYNEQFF. Here the CDR3 DNA reads TGTGCCAGCAGCTTCGGCGGGGGGGGGTACAATGAGCAGTTCTTC.

This clonotype was observed a handful of times. This sequence joins TRBV6-1 and TRBJ1-2; D is perhaps TRBD1 (6 bases). Germline V gives CDR1 MNHNS, CDR2 SASEGT. The CDR3 is 13 amino acids. The V end lost 8 bases, the J end lost 2 bases, and 12 bases lay between the germline ends. The chain's CDR3 is CASWDTVNYGYTF. The CDR3 bases are TGTGCCAGCTGGGACACAGTAAACTATGGCTACACCTTC.

This clonotype was detected only a few times. V gene TRBV28 combines with J gene TRBJ1-5; D ambiguous. This CDR3 contains 13 residues. The germline CDR1 and CDR2 sequences are MDHEN and SYDVKM. The germline V and J ends were trimmed by 2 bases and 7 bases, with 9 bases remaining between them. CDR3 region: CASSLKGGQPQHF. For the CDR3, the DNA is TGTGCCAGCAGTTTAAAGGGAGGACAGCCCCAGCATTTT.

This clonotype occurred many times. This sequence joins TRBV4-3 and TRBJ1-4, with D possibly matching TRBD1 (6 bases). The CDR3 length is 16 residues. CDR1 LGHNA and CDR2 YSLEER come from the germline V gene. The V end was cut by 0 bases, the J end by 7 bases, with 15 bases between. CDR3 nucleotides: TGCGCCAGCAGCCAAGATTGGGGGGGCGCCGGTGAAAAACTGTTTTTT. Protein product: CASSQDWGGAGEKLFF.

The chain employs TRBV29-1 and TRBJ2-3, with TRBD1 matching 10 bases. The CDR3 sequence is 12 residues long. Per the germline V gene, CDR1 is SQVTM and CDR2 is ANQGSEA. Trimming removed 6 bases from V and 6 bases from J; junction bases left unmatched: 3. CDR3 nucleotides: TGCAGCGTGGACAGGGGGGAGGATACGCAGTATTTT. It encodes CSVDRGEDTQYF.

Notes on this clonotype: A read error may be the cause here, since a much bigger clone is one base away. The CDR3 ends on some other residue instead of the conserved phenylalanine or tryptophan, so this is likely a read error. This sequence joins TRBV2 and TRBJ2-7; possible D gene TRBD1, 6 bases. Germline V gene sequence: CDR1 SNHLY, CDR2 FYNNEI. The CDR3 sequence is 12 residues long. V gave up 6 bases and J gave up 2 bases, with 8 bases separating them. CDR3 in DNA: TGTGCCAGCAGGGACAGCCCCTACGAGCAGTACCTC. It encodes CASRDSPYEQYL.

This chain joins TRBV9 and TRBJ2-7; 7 bases align to TRBD1. V lost 0 bases to trimming and J lost 2 bases; unmatched junction nucleotides: 2. The germline CDR1 and CDR2 sequences are SGDLS and YYNGEE. This CDR3 is built from 14 residues. The CDR3 bases are TGTGCCAGCAGCGTAGGGGACAGTCCCTACGAGCAGTACTTC. Residues: CASSVGDSPYEQYF.

There are a few counts of this clonotype. This rearrangement joins TRBV12-3 or TRBV12-4 to TRBJ2-7, with D perhaps TRBD1 (6 bases). The CDR3 extends over 17 amino acids. Trimming removed 3 bases from V and 3 bases from J, with 21 bases in between. The CDR3 DNA reads as TGTGCCAGCAGTTTTGGACAGTGGGATAGAGCCGGCTACGAGCAGTACTTC. Translating gives CASSFGQWDRAGYEQYF.

This clonotype has a handful of counts. This chain's CDR3 is CASSPPGLAGVEQYF. The CDR3 nucleotides are TGTGCCAGCAGCCCACCGGGACTAGCGGGAGTTGAGCAGTACTTC. This chain uses TRBV7-8 with TRBJ2-7; 14 bases fit TRBD2. This CDR3 is built from 15 residues. Germline CDR1 and CDR2: SGHVS and FQNEAQ. Trimming at V came to 5 bases and at J to 7 bases, leaving 7 bases not matched to a gene.

This clonotype was detected only a few times. The rearrangement links TRBV7-3 to TRBJ2-1; perhaps TRBD2 as D (6 bases). Looked up from germline, CDR1 is SGHTA and CDR2 is FQGTGA. CDR3 size: 15 residues. Trimming shortened V by 0 bases and J by 9 bases, and 15 bases separated the two germline ends. The CDR3 bases are TGTGCCAGCAGCTTAACTAGCGGATTTATGGTTGAGCAGTTCTTC. The encoded protein is CASSLTSGFMVEQFF. Full variable domain (rest looked up from reference TRBV7-3 and TRBJ2-1): GAGVSQTPSNKVTEKGKYVELRCDPISGHTALYWYRQSLGQGPEFLIYFQGTGAADDSGLPNDRFFAVRPEGSVSTLKIQRTERGDSAVYLCASSLTSGFMVEQFFGPGTRLTVL.

CDR3 DNA: TGTGCCAGCAGTTTTGTGGGGGGTGAAAAACTGTTTTTT. It is translated as CASSFVGGEKLFF. V and J are TRBV28 and TRBJ1-4, with a possible D match to TRBD1 (5 bases). Trimming cost V 3 bases and J 7 bases, with 9 bases left between them. This CDR3 is built from 13 residues. Germline V gene data show CDR1 as MDHEN and CDR2 as SYDVKM.

At least ten counts were recorded for this clonotype. The V gene is TRBV20-1, the J gene TRBJ1-2; 7 bases match TRBD1. The CDR3 covers 15 residues. Germline V lookup: CDR1 DFQATT, CDR2 SNEGSKA (reference sequence). V lost 0 bases and J lost 4; bases outside the gene matches: 8. CDR3: CSARDVGQAIYGYTF. In DNA, the CDR3 is TGCAGTGCTAGAGATGTCGGACAGGCAATCTATGGCTACACCTTC.

This chain links TRBV4-3 with TRBJ2-6, with 7 bases aligning to TRBD1. Per the germline V gene, CDR1 is LGHNA and CDR2 is YSLEER. The CDR3 is 18 amino acids. Unmatched junction bases numbered 10, after V lost 4 bases and J lost 1 base. Here the CDR3 reads CASSPRHRGRSGANVLTF. In DNA form, the CDR3 reads TGCGCCAGCAGCCCGAGGCACAGGGGCCGATCTGGGGCCAACGTCCTGACTTTC.

CDR3 bases: TGTGCCAGCAGTTCCCCGGGACAGGGTATCCTGAATCAGCCCCAGCATTTT. This encodes CASSSPGQGILNQPQHF. J is TRBJ1-5 and V is TRBV27; 9 nucleotides match TRBD1. The CDR3 contains 17 residues. Germline trimming cut 4 bases from V and 4 bases from J; bases unmatched to any gene: 11. Germline CDR1 is MNHEY and CDR2 is SMNVEV (reference sequence).

The genes are TRBV20-1 and TRBJ2-7; D not certain. The CDR3 consists of 11 residues. The germline CDR1 and CDR2 sequences are DFQATT and SNEGSKA (reference sequence). Trimming removed 7 bases at V and 6 bases at J, with 13 bases between. The CDR3 nucleotides are TGCAGTGTGCCGGGCATCGCCGAGCAGTACTTC. Translated, it gives CSVPGIAEQYF.

This clonotype was seen at least ten times. The V and J genes are TRBV20-1 and TRBJ2-5, with D maybe TRBD2 (6 bases). Germline values: CDR1 DFQATT, CDR2 SNEGSKA (reference sequence). The CDR3 has 14 residues. The V gene lost 6 bases and the J gene lost 3 bases, with 17 bases spanning the gap. In DNA form, the CDR3 reads TGCAGTGCCGCGGGACCGGGAGAGAAAGAGACCCAGTACTTC. It codes for CSAAGPGEKETQYF.

This clonotype was seen a handful of times. This rearrangement joins TRBV7-2 to TRBJ1-2; D call uncertain. Trimming stripped 0 bases from V and 4 bases from J, with 9 bases between. The CDR3 has 14 amino acids. Germline V gives CDR1 SGHTA, CDR2 FQGNSA. CDR3 amino acids: CASSLAGSPYGYTF. The CDR3 bases are TGTGCCAGCAGCTTAGCGGGATCCCCCTATGGCTACACCTTC.

In its sample, this clonotype was seen many times. The chain couples TRBV20-1 to TRBJ1-4; D unresolved. V was pared by 6 bases and J by 4 bases, with 9 bases between. The germline V gene has CDR1 DFQATT and CDR2 SNEGSKA (reference sequence). The CDR3 has 12 amino acids. CDR3 in DNA: TGCAGTGCCCGCGACATTAATGAAAAACTGTTTTTT. It codes for CSARDINEKLFF.

This clonotype has ten or more counts. The chain has TRBV5-6 and TRBJ2-1; D is ambiguous. With 0 bases removed from V and 2 bases from J, the gap between germline ends came to 12 bases. The CDR3 has 16 amino acids. Germline V lookup: CDR1 SGHDT, CDR2 YYEEEE. The CDR3 coding sequence is TGTGCCAGCAGCTTGGAATTGGTAGTGCCCTACAATGAGCAGTTCTTC. It encodes CASSLELVVPYNEQFF.